This T cell receptor beta chain derives from a study of T cell responses to AZD1222 COVID-19 vaccine. Sequencing used immunoSEQ multiplex PCR; TCRdb keeps in-frame clones, though not all of them. The top ten clones hold roughly 4.5% of a sample with approximately 120,000 clones, about nine tenths of them seen once. Germline V CDR1 and CDR2: MNHEY, SVGEGT. The ends lost 2 bases at V and 4 bases at J; junction bases unmatched: 14. This CDR3 is built from 19 residues. Sample: peripheral blood, taken on day 0 of AZD1222 vaccination. The origin of this receptor is an adult in good health. The chain is built from TRBV6-2 or TRBV6-3 and TRBJ2-6, with TRBD1 matching over 7 bases. The CDR3 region is CASSYTRQGWGAGANVLTF. The DNA for the CDR3 is TGTGCCAGCAGTTACACCCGACAGGGTTGGGGTGCCGGGGCCAACGTCCTGACTTTC.